This T cell receptor (beta chain) stems from a study of cytomegalovirus exposure and HLA in healthy donors. Turning to the study itself: Among roughly 180 million T cells, an earlier analysis found 117 million unique TCR beta sequences.

Germline V gene lookup returns CDR1 SEHNR and CDR2 FQNEAQ (reference sequence). The CDR3 is made up of 15 amino acids. V dropped 5 bases and J dropped 0 bases, with 10 bases sitting between them. The PCR had 60 Vbeta and 13 Jbeta primers. The table came from immunoSEQ multiplex PCR; TCRdb's copy has only in-frame clones and leaves some out. The repertoire includes some 200,000 clones, approximately 83% of them detected once, and 1.4% sits in the top ten. To note about this clone: No antigen is known for it.

Study-wide results and limits: Later analysis placed DRB1 highest and HLA-C lowest in TCR association rates, which differed by HLA locus.

The receptor's source is a girl under 18 in good health and CMV-seronegative. This chain joins TRBV7-9 and TRBJ1-4, with no clear D. The specimen was PBMCs. CDR3 protein: CASSPQAATNEKLFF. CDR3 nucleotides: TGTGCCAGCAGCCCCCAAGCCGCAACTAATGAAAAACTGTTTTTT.